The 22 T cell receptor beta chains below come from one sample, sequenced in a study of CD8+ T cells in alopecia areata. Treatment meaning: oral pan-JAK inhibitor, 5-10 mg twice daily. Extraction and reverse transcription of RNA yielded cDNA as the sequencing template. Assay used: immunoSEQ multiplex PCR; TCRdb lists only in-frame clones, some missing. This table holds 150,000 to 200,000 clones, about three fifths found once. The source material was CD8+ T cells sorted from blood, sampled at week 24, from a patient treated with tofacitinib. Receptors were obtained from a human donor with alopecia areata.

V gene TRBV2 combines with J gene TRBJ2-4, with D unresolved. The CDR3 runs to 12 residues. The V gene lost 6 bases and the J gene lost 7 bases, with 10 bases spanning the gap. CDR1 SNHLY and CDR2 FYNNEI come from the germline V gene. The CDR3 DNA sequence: TGTGCCAGCAGGGCAACCGACAACATTCAGTACTTC. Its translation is CASRATDNIQYF.

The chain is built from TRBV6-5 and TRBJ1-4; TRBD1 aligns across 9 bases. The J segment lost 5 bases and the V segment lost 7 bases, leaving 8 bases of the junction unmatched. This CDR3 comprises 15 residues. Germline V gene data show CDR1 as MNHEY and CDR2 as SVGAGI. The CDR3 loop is CASTSGQGWNEKLFF. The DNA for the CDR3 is TGTGCCAGCACCAGCGGACAGGGGTGGAATGAAAAACTGTTTTTT.

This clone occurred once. CDR3 DNA sequence: TGTGCCACCAGCGGACAGGGGAGAGGACAGAACACCGGGGAGCTGTTTTTT. It yields the protein CATSGQGRGQNTGELFF. The chain carries TRBV15 and TRBJ2-2; 9 nucleotides line up with TRBD1. CDR1 and CDR2 from the germline V gene are LNHNV and YYDKDF (reference sequence). The CDR3 is made up of 17 amino acids. With 5 bases clipped from V and 1 base from J, the junction kept 8 bases outside the gene matches. Full variable domain (outside the CDR3, taken from reference TRBV15 and TRBJ2-2): DAMVIQNPRYQVTQFGKPVTLSCSQTLNHNVMYWYQQKSSQAPKLLFHYYDKDFNNEADTPDNFQSRRPNTSFCFLDIRSPGLGDTAMYLCATSGQGRGQNTGELFFGEGSRLTVL.

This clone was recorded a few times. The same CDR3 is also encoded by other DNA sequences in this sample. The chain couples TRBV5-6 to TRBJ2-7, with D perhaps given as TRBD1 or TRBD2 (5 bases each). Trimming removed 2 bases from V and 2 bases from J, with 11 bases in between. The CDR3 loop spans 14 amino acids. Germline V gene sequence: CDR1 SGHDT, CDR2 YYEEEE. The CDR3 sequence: CASSFGTGPYEQYF. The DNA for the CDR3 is TGTGCCAGCAGCTTCGGGACCGGTCCCTACGAGCAGTACTTC.

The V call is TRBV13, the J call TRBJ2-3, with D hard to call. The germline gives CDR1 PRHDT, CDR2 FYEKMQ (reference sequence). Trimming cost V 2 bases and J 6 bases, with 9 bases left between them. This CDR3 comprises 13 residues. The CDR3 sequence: CASSLLSGDTQYF. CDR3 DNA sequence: TGTGCCAGCAGCTTACTTTCCGGGGATACGCAGTATTTT.

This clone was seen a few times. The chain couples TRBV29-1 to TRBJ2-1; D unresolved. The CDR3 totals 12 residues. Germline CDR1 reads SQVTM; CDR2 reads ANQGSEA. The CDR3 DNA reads TGCAGACTCACGACACCTAACAATGAGCAGTTCTTC. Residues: CRLTTPNNEQFF.

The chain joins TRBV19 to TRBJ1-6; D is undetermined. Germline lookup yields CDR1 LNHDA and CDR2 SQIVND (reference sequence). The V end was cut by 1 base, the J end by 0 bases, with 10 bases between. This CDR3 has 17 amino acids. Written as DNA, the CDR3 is TGTGCCAGTAGTATAGGAGGCATGAGCTCCTATAATTCACCCCTCCACTTT. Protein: CASSIGGMSSYNSPLHF.

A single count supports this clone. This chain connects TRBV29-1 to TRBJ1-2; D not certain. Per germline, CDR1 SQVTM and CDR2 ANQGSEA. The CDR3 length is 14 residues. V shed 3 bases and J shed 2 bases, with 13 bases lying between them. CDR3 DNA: TGCAGCGTTGAGAATGCCCGGGCCAACTATGGCTACACCTTC. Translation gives CSVENARANYGYTF.

The CDR3 region is CASSVGVTGYYGYTF. CDR3 nucleotide sequence: TGTGCCAGCAGCGTAGGGGTCACAGGCTACTATGGCTACACCTTC. V gene TRBV9 combines with J gene TRBJ1-2; D is perhaps TRBD1 (5 bases). V dropped 0 bases and J dropped 3 bases, with 12 bases sitting between them. The CDR3 spans 15 residues. The germline V gene encodes CDR1 SGDLS and CDR2 YYNGEE.

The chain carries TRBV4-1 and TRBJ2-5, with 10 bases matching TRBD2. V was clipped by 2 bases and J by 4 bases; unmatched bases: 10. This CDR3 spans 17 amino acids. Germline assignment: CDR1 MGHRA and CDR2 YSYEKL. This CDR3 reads CASSQPRRAGGRETQYF. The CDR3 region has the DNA TGCGCCAGCAGCCAACCCCGGAGAGCGGGGGGGAGAGAGACCCAGTACTTC.

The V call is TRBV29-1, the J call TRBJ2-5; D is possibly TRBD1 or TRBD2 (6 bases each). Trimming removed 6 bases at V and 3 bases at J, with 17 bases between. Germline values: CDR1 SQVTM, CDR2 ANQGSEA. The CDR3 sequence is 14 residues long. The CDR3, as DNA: TGCAGCGTGCAAGGGGGGACATTGAAAGAGACCCAGTACTTC. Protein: CSVQGGTLKETQYF.

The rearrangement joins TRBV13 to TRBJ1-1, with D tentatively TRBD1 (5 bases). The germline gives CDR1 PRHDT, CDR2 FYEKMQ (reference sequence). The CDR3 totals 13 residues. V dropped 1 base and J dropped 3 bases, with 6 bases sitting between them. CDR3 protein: CASSLVTDTEAFF. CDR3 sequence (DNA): TGTGCCAGCAGCTTAGTGACAGACACTGAAGCTTTCTTT.

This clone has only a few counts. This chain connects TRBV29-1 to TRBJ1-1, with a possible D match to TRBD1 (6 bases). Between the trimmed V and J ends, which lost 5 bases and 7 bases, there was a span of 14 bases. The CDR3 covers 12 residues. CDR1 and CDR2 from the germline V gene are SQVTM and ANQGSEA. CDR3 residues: CSVSGEHGEAFF. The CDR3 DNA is TGCAGCGTTTCAGGGGAGCACGGTGAAGCTTTCTTT.

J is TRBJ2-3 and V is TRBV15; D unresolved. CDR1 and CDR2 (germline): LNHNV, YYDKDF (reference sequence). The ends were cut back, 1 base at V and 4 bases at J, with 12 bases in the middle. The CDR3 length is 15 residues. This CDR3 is CATSRVLFSADTQYF. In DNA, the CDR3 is TGTGCCACCAGCAGAGTGTTGTTCAGTGCAGATACGCAGTATTTT.

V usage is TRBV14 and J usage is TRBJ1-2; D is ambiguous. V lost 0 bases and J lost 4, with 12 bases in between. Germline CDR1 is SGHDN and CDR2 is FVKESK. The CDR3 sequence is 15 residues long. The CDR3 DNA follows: TGTGCCAGCAGCCAAGAGGCGGGGAGTACCTATGGCTACACCTTC. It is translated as CASSQEAGSTYGYTF.

CDR3 DNA sequence: TGTGCCAGCAGCGCATCGGGAGGACCCGGGGAGCTGTTTTTT. Translation: CASSASGGPGELFF. The chain has TRBV7-6 and TRBJ2-2; 7 positions match TRBD2. V lost 5 bases to trimming and J lost 6 bases; unmatched junction nucleotides: 6. Germline loops: CDR1 SGHVS, CDR2 FNYEAQ. The CDR3 contains 14 residues.

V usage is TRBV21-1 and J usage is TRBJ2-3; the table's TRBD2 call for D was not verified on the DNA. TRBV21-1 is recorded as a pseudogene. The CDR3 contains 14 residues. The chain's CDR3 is CASSNRGNIDTQYF. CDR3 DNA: TGTGCCAGCAGCAACCGCGGAAATATAGATACGCAGTATTTT.

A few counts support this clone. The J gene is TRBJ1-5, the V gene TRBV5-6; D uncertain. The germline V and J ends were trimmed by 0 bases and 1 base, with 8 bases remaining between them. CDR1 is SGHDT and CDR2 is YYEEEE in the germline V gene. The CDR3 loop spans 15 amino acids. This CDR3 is CASSLGTGSNQPQHF. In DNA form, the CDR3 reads TGTGCCAGCAGCTTGGGGACGGGCAGCAATCAGCCCCAGCATTTT.

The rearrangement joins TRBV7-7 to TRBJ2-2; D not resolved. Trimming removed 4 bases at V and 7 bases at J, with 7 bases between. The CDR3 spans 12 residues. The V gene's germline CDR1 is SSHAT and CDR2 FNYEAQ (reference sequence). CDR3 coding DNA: TGTGCCAGCAGCTGGAGCGACGGGGAGCTGTTTTTT. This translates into CASSWSDGELFF.

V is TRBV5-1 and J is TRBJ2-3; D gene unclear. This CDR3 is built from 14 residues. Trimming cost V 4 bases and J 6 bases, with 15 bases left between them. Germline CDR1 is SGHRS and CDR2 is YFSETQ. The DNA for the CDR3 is TGCGCCAGCAGCCCGGTGCCTCCTTCGGATACGCAGTATTTT. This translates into CASSPVPPSDTQYF.

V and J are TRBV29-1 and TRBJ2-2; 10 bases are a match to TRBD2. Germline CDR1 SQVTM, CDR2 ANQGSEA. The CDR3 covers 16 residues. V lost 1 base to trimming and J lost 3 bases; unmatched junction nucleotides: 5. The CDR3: CSVEVWLAGDTGELFF. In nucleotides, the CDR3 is TGCAGCGTTGAAGTTTGGCTAGCGGGGGACACCGGGGAGCTGTTTTTT.

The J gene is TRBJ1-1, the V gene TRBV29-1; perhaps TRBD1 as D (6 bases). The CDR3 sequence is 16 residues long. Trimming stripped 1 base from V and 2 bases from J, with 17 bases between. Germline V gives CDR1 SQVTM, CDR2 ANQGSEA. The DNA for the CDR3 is TGCAGCGTTGAAGCCCGGTCCACAGGGCCCAACACTGAAGCTTTCTTT. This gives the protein CSVEARSTGPNTEAFF.